A single sample is the source of the 10 T cell receptor beta chains below, sequenced in a study of Graves' ophthalmopathy and Graves' hyperthyroidism. The sequenced template was RNA, covering the TCR beta CDR3 region. A first-round RT-PCR used HTBI primers, followed by a second-round multiplex PCR. One entry per CDR3 protein results from TCRdb running MiXCR on the multiplex PCR reads. The repertoire consists of under 800,000 distinct CDR3 sequences, with about 20% occurring once and the leading ten covering more than 5.5%. The sequencing sample was made of peripheral blood. All receptors come from a woman younger than 30 with stable Graves' hyperthyroidism. Some clones in this sample may be carry-over from other donors' samples.

The V and J genes are TRBV29-1 and TRBJ2-7, with TRBD1 matching 9 bases. The junction had 8 bases not matched to a gene; V was cut back by 4 bases and J by 4 bases. In germline, CDR1 is SQVTM, CDR2 ANQGSEA. The CDR3 extends over 14 amino acids. In nucleotides, the CDR3 is TGCAGCGTTGTCCGACAGGGGGGTGCATACGAGCAGTACTTC. Translating it yields CSVVRQGGAYEQYF.

As for this clonotype: The CDR3 carries no conserved terminal phenylalanine or tryptophan, so it likely arises from a read error. The J gene is TRBJ2-5, the V gene TRBV6-1; D not resolved. CDR3 size: 13 residues. Germline V lookup: CDR1 MNHNS, CDR2 SASEGT. The CDR3 here is CASTHLRMETQYL. In nucleotides, the CDR3 is TGTGCTAGCACCCATCTCCGTATGGAGACCCAGTACTTG.

In its sample, this clonotype was seen many times. This chain links TRBV30 with TRBJ1-6; TRBD1 matches at 7 bases. Germline values: CDR1 GTSNPN, CDR2 SVGIG (reference sequence). V dropped 2 bases and J dropped 11; count of bases not matched to a gene: 6. This CDR3 has 13 residues. CDR3 nucleotides: TGTGCCTGGAGTCCGGGACAGACGGCACCCCTCCACTTT. This encodes CAWSPGQTAPLHF.

This clonotype came up many times. This chain joins TRBV15 and TRBJ1-2, with D possibly being TRBD1 (5 bases). Germline CDR1 is LNHNV and CDR2 is YYDKDF (reference sequence). Trimming left V 2 bases short and J 2 bases short, with 12 bases between. This CDR3 has 15 residues. The CDR3 loop reads CATSRTKTANYGYTF. In DNA, the CDR3 is TGTGCCACCAGCAGAACAAAGACAGCGAACTATGGCTACACCTTC.

The chain combines TRBV6-1 with TRBJ2-2; a possible D gene is TRBD2 (5 bases). V was trimmed by 8 bases and J by 4 bases, leaving 14 bases between them. Looked up from germline, CDR1 is MNHNS and CDR2 is SASEGT. This CDR3 comprises 14 residues. The CDR3, as DNA: TGTGCCAGCGCGGCGGGTGGAGTCACCGGGGAGCTGTTTTTT. Its protein product is CASAAGGVTGELFF.

To note about this clonotype: Germline and junction disagree at one end, which may indicate a read error. The CDR3 bases are TGCGCCAGCAGCCAACCTGGGAATTGGCCGACCCGGTACTTC. It is translated as CASSQPGNWPTRYF. V gene TRBV4-1 combines with J gene TRBJ2-5; D is unclear. Germline CDR1 is MGHRA and CDR2 is YSYEKL. This CDR3 has 14 amino acids.

This clonotype was counted at least ten times. The chain has TRBV20-1 and TRBJ1-1; D possibly corresponds to TRBD1 (5 bases). Germline CDR1 and CDR2: DFQATT and SNEGSKA (reference sequence). V was cut by 5 bases and J by 1 base, with 14 bases left in between. This CDR3 has 14 amino acids. As DNA, the CDR3 is TGCAGTGCTCAGCAGGGTGCCCCGAACACTGAAGCTTTCTTT. Its translation is CSAQQGAPNTEAFF.

In its sample, this clonotype was seen many times. J is TRBJ1-1 and V is TRBV29-1, with D perhaps TRBD1 (5 bases). The V gene's germline CDR1 is SQVTM and CDR2 ANQGSEA. Trimming left V 6 bases short and J 1 base short, with 12 bases between. This CDR3 has 13 residues. The CDR3 sequence: CSVRRDRNTEAFF. The CDR3 DNA is TGCAGCGTCCGCCGAGACAGGAACACTGAAGCTTTCTTT.

This clonotype was counted ten times or more. This chain links TRBV7-9 with TRBJ1-6; 8 nucleotides align to TRBD1. From germline, CDR1 is SEHNR and CDR2 FQNEAQ (reference sequence). The CDR3 has 14 residues. V lost 5 bases and J lost 9; bases outside the gene matches: 6. The CDR3 DNA sequence: TGTGCCAGCAGCCAACAGGGGGTGCGTTCACCCCTCCACTTT. Protein product: CASSQQGVRSPLHF.

Points on this clonotype: The CDR3 end shows no conserved phenylalanine or tryptophan, and so a read error is likely. This chain links TRBV5-1 with TRBJ2-7; D is ambiguous. The CDR3 contains 12 residues. Germline CDR1 SGHRS, CDR2 YFSETQ. The CDR3 loop reads CARSLGSDEQYY. As DNA, the CDR3 is TGCGCCAGGAGCTTGGGGTCCGACGAGCAGTACTAC.